The T cell receptor beta chain under discussion was sequenced for a study of blood T cell repertoires in COVID-19. Study information: Collection of acute and convalescent COVID-19 samples took place in the United States, Italy and Spain. PBMCs, B-cell-depleted T cells, or T cells were the source of the cDNA or gDNA that made up the material.

V lost 0 bases, J lost 5 bases, and 13 bases lay in between. CDR3 length: 16 amino acids. Germline V gives CDR1 KGHSH, CDR2 LQKENI. In the original analysis: Reference gene primer amplification yielded estimated nucleated cell counts. Sequencing used immunoSEQ multiplex PCR; TCRdb keeps in-frame clones, though not all of them. V, J and clone size derive from that table, while D and trimming were established from the DNA sequence. The sample lists about 110,000 clones; over 60% were seen once. The genes are TRBV18 and TRBJ1-4, with D maybe TRBD1 (5 bases). Sequencing was performed on peripheral blood. The source is an elderly woman with acute or convalescent COVID-19. CDR3: CASSPPEGRVNEKLFF. CDR3 nucleotide sequence: TGTGCCAGCTCACCACCTGAAGGCAGGGTAAATGAAAAACTGTTTTTT.